The T cell receptor (beta chain) described here comes from a study of T cells expressing NK-cell markers. Findings and limits, study-wide: Dominant NKG2C+ clonotypes were found to form about 1.0-8% of CD8+ T cells in 5 or 6 donors. Clones of NKG2C+ T cells that had expanded were of unclear HCMV specificity.

TCRdb re-called the 5' RACE reads, yielding one record per CDR3 amino acid sequence without DNA. In all, the sample yields about 300,000 distinct CDR3 sequences. To note about this clonotype: Its antigen is unknown.

Per germline, CDR1 SGHRS and CDR2 YFSETQ. The CDR3 contains 15 residues. The chain carries TRBV5-1 and TRBJ2-2; TCRdb names TRBD1, which stays unverified in the absence of DNA. Material for sequencing was blood T cells: a sorted CD56 or NKG2C T cell subset, CD4+ or CD8+ T cells, or bulk PBMC T cells (not recorded which). The TCR comes from a woman aged 18-69 years in good health. CDR3: CASSWGTERTGELFF.